This is a list of T cell receptor beta chains from one sample in a study of vaccination effects on CD4 cells after COVID-19. These receptors have no identified antigens. Using immunoSEQ multiplex PCR, the repertoire was profiled, and TCRdb retains in-frame clones only, with some absent. The repertoire consists of 8,500 to 13,000 clones, with around 70% occurring once and the leading ten covering 24%. Specimen: CD4+ T cells from PBMCs cultured with HCoV-229E spike peptides, collected before COVID-19 vaccination. These receptors were collected from a human donor who received a COVID-19 vaccine. Both conserved end residues are part of each CDR3. The D gene is left open where the match is weak. The size field is filled for only some rows; it gives once, few, many or a size class.

j_call v_call d_call clone_size cdr3_aa cdr3_nt
TRBJ1-2 TRBV7-9 TRBD1 few CASSPTGGENYGYTF TGTGCCAGCAGCCCAACAGGGGGCGAGAACTATGGCTACACCTTC
TRBJ1-1 TRBV4-2 TRBD1 few CASSPTGQPMNTEAFF TGTGCCAGCAGCCCTACGGGACAGCCGATGAACACTGAAGCTTTCTTT
TRBJ2-7 TRBV9 TRBD2 . CASSVFAGAGGEQYF TGTGCCAGCAGCGTTTTTGCGGGAGCCGGGGGCGAGCAGTACTTC
TRBJ1-5 TRBV28 . . CASSSLEGYSNQPQHF TGTGCCAGCAGTTCCTTGGAGGGTTATAGCAATCAGCCCCAGCATTTT
TRBJ1-1 TRBV18 TRBD1 . CASSPSGTVNTEAFF TGTGCCAGCTCACCCTCCGGGACAGTGAACACTGAAGCTTTCTTT
TRBJ1-1 TRBV9 . . CASSVGWGANTEAFF TGTGCCAGCAGCGTAGGGTGGGGGGCCAACACTGAAGCTTTCTTT
TRBJ1-1 TRBV13 . . CATNGKGNTEAFF TGTGCCACCAACGGGAAGGGGAACACTGAAGCTTTCTTT
TRBJ1-2 TRBV2 TRBD1 . CATGTGGAGSYGYTF TGTGCCACAGGGACAGGGGGCGCGGGGAGCTATGGCTACACCTTC
TRBJ2-5 TRBV6-1 . . CASSAMEQGRGETQYF TGTGCCAGCAGTGCAATGGAACAGGGTAGGGGAGAGACCCAGTACTTC
TRBJ1-1 TRBV6-6 . . CASSYGDGEAFF TGTGCCAGCAGTTACGGGGACGGTGAAGCTTTCTTT
TRBJ1-4 TRBV2 TRBD1 few CASCRSRGPRGTNEKLFF TGTGCCAGCTGCCGGAGCAGGGGGCCCCGGGGCACTAATGAAAAACTGTTTTTT
TRBJ2-7 TRBV7-8 . . CASSLSYEQYF TGTGCCAGCAGCTTGTCCTACGAGCAGTACTTC
TRBJ2-1 TRBV11-2 . . CASSRRKGYGSGSREQFF TGTGCCAGCAGCCGACGGAAGGGATATGGTTCAGGAAGTCGGGAGCAGTTCTTC
TRBJ1-2 TRBV7-2 TRBD1 large CASSGPTGAPPNYGYTF TGTGCCAGCAGCGGCCCGACAGGGGCCCCACCAAACTATGGCTACACCTTC
TRBJ1-2 TRBV2 . . CASSAGLNYGYTF TGTGCCAGCAGTGCGGGACTTAACTATGGCTACACCTTC
TRBJ2-7 TRBV7-9 TRBD1 . CASSYLGTGSMNEQYF TGTGCCAGCAGCTACCTGGGGACAGGGAGTATGAACGAGCAGTACTTC
TRBJ1-2 TRBV2 . . CASSESGPNYGYTF TGTGCCAGCAGTGAATCTGGGCCTAACTATGGCTACACCTTC
TRBJ2-2 TRBV18 . few CASSLNRDWTGELFF TGTGCCAGCTCACTCAACAGGGATTGGACCGGGGAGCTGTTTTTT
TRBJ1-1 TRBV27 . . CASSHRGGGTEAFF TGTGCCAGCAGTCATCGCGGGGGGGGCACTGAAGCTTTCTTT
TRBJ2-1 TRBV29-1 TRBD2 . CSDRLAGGGEQFF TGCAGCGACCGACTAGCGGGAGGTGGTGAGCAGTTCTTC
TRBJ1-1 TRBV5-4 TRBD1 . CASRRGQNLPEAFF TGTGCCAGCAGGCGGGGACAGAACCTTCCTGAAGCTTTCTTT